This TCR beta chain came from a study of shared clonotypes between healthy human individuals (dated by TCRdb to about 2020). In terms of the full investigation: A couple of women and a few men aged 18 to 49 years were included in the cohort. Each donor's leukapheresis produced roughly between roughly 0.85 and 9.5 billion PBMCs. Libraries were prepared and TCR repertoires were sequenced by different laboratories using diverse techniques, in order to increase sequencing depth and limit assay-specific biases. For each donor, three plates each were used for CD4 naive and CD4 memory, two plates were used for CD8 naive, and one plate was used for CD8 memory. To estimate repertoire size and how much clonotypes are shared between individuals, the study performed deep sequencing of blood TCR repertoires from roughly five healthy adults. Broader findings and caveats from the paper: The genetic and exposure-history diversity represented was limited by the small number of donors. Naive subsets generally had larger estimated clonotype richness than memory subsets did. Sharing across a few donors was observed for about 4.8% of naive CD4, 3% to 4% of naive CD8, about 2.3% of memory CD4, and roughly 0.4% of memory CD8 clonotypes. Compared with non-shared clonotypes, the clonotypes found in all four sorted-subset donors had higher generation probabilities. Pairwise subsampling led to the expectation that sequencing depth would affect the degree of clonotype sharing among donors. Even with the large sequencing depth, rarefaction of the sorted-subset datasets indicated that sequencing was incomplete. Sampling was limited to blood, and TCR repertoires in tissue likely differ from TCR repertoires in blood.

Using the deep immunoSEQ assay, multiplex PCR amplified TCR CDR3 regions from genomic DNA. Extracted genomic DNA from each cell subset was distributed evenly across all wells of several immunoSEQ 96-well plates, and each plate was treated as a replicate. For sorted subsets, roughly 200 ng genomic DNA, equal to 25,000 to 35,000 T cell genomes, was loaded into each replicate PCR. Purified libraries were quantified with a Qubit 3.0 fluorometer, sized on a Bioanalyzer 2100, and re-quantified with the KAPA Library Quantification kit. Every immunoSEQ 96-well plate was sequenced on a dedicated single-read 150-cycle Illumina NextSeq 550 flow cell. Per the original workflow: The immunoSEQ output contained only junctional sequences without quality scores, so filtering could not match that applied to full-length reads. To assign V/J genes and CDR3, sequences were annotated against IMGT germline references using PyIR, a Python wrapper for IgBLAST v1.9. Any read was removed if the V/J assignment was weak (E-value above 1e-6), the CDR3 was missing, or the read contained stop codons, out-of-frame junctions, or ambiguous translated residues. V3J clonotypes were defined as sequences sharing an identical inferred V gene, J gene, and CDR3 amino acid sequence. Percentage overlap between repertoires was computed as shared unique clonotypes divided by the size of the smaller repertoire. Repertoire richness was assessed with RTK rarefaction, the Chao1 estimator, and Recon v2.1 estimates of unobserved clonotypes. OLGA was used to compute generation probabilities for all TCRbeta clonotypes that the gDNA method yielded from a handful of donors. TCRdb carries this immuneACCESS record with in-frame sequences only. Its versions omit some clonotypes, under half of them owing to an unresolved V gene in the studies checked, with the rest unexplained. V, J and clone size are taken as reported in that table, and D and trimming were inferred from the DNA itself. Across this sample there are about 2,200,000 clones, with just over 90% seen only once. The ten largest account for 1.5% to 2% of the sample.

CD8 naive samples were CD45RO-negative cells positively selected for CCR7, giving a CD45RA+CCR7+ population that excluded TemRA cells. Donors were healthy HIV-negative adults with no recently reported acute infections or vaccinations. Every donor was a Caucasian adult living in Nashville, Tennessee, USA. Blood was collected by leukapheresis, and PBMCs were isolated by Ficoll-Histopaque density gradient centrifugation and then cryopreserved in liquid nitrogen vapor phase. Purity and quantity of every magnetically sorted T cell population were checked by analytical flow cytometry. Genomic DNA was isolated from each sorted fraction and quantified by UV absorbance on a Nanodrop 2000c. The table lists this clone with a count of one. Its target antigen remains unknown. No base quality values were provided; no much bigger clone lies one nucleotide off. The sequence was obtained from a man younger than 35 in good health. Some clones in this sample may be carry-over from other donors' samples. Sequencing input: naive CD8+ T cells from PBMCs. The cell subset or site label corresponds to: CD45RA+CCR7+.

The CDR3 protein: CASSLSTGDYYNEQFF. The sequenced DNA is TGTGCCAGCAGTTTATCGACAGGGGACTATTACAATGAGCAGTTCTTC. The rearranged segments are TRBV27 and TRBJ2-1; matching of 8 bases hints at TRBD1 as the D gene. The CDR1 and CDR2 encoded by the germline V gene (reference sequence) are MNHEY and SMNVEV. V loses 0 bases, J loses 4 bases, and the germline ends lie 13 bases apart. The CDR3, cysteine through phenylalanine, is 16 amino acids long. The retained sequence is limited to the CDR3, 48 bases, with the frame set at the first base.